These T cell receptor beta chains were read from a single sample in a study of regulatory T cells in long-lasting Graves disease. TCRdb independently ran MiXCR on the multiplex PCR reads; one entry per CDR3 protein. The table shows more than 400,000 distinct CDR3 sequences, with roughly 16% occurring only once. This same sample was also part of a study on T cells in Graves' hyperthyroidism and ophthalmopathy.

The sample was peripheral blood mononuclear cells (PBMCs), taken at new diagnosis, from a patient treated with antithyroid drugs. Source of these receptors: a man in his forties with Graves disease. Both conserved end residues are part of each CDR3. Each record gives: J gene, V gene, D gene, clone size, CDR3 DNA, CDR3 protein. The D gene is left open where the match is weak. Expanded clones get a size class; other rows say once, few or many, or leave the size out.

TRBJ2-7 | TRBV20-1 | . | few | TGCAGTGCCATACTAACTAGCTACGAGCAGTACTTC | CSAILTSYEQYF
TRBJ2-5 | TRBV5-1 | . | many | TGCGCCAGCAAGGTCCAGGGGCTAGAGACCCAGTACTTC | CASKVQGLETQYF
TRBJ1-2 | TRBV15 | TRBD1 | few | TGTGCCACCAGCAGAGAGGGGACAGGGGCTAACTATGGCTACACCTTC | CATSREGTGANYGYTF
TRBJ1-1 | TRBV3-1 | . | many | TGTGCCAGCAGCCAAGGCCAACAGGCGAACACTGAAGCTTTCTTT | CASSQGQQANTEAFF
TRBJ2-1 | TRBV6-2/TRBV6-3 | . | many | TGTGCCAGCAGTTACGGGACTCCTTCCTACAATGAGCAGTTCTTC | CASSYGTPSYNEQFF
TRBJ2-1 | TRBV3-1 | . | many | TGTGCCAGCAGACATAGAGGGGGAGCGGGTAATGAGCAGTTCTTC | CASRHRGGAGNEQFF
TRBJ2-1 | TRBV24-1 | . | . | TGTGCCACCAGTGACTTTACCCGGGAGTATTCCAATGAGCAGTTCTTC | CATSDFTREYSNEQFF
TRBJ2-1 | TRBV19 | TRBD2 | many | TGTGCCAGTAGTGTAAGCGGGAGACCCTACAATGAGCAGTTCTTC | CASSVSGRPYNEQFF
TRBJ1-4 | TRBV25-1 | . | . | TGTGCCAGCAGTGAGGACCGACCAACTAATGAAAAACTGTTTTTT | CASSEDRPTNEKLFF
TRBJ2-7 | TRBV20-1 | TRBD2 | many | TGCAGTGCTAGAGATCGACTAGCGGGAAACCCCTACGAGCAGTACTTC | CSARDRLAGNPYEQYF
TRBJ2-1 | TRBV20-1 | . | many | TGCAGTGCTAGAGAGTGGAGTAACAATGAGCAGTTCTTC | CSAREWSNNEQFF
TRBJ2-2 | TRBV5-1 | . | many | TGCGCCAGCAGCTTGGTGGTTAGCGGTGACACCGGGGAGCTGTTTTTT | CASSLVVSGDTGELFF
TRBJ2-5 | TRBV20-1 | TRBD1 | . | TGCAGTGCTAGAGCCACGTCTCGGACAGGGGTTTTCCAAGAGACCCAGTACTTC | CSARATSRTGVFQETQYF
TRBJ2-7 | TRBV12-5 | TRBD2 | many | TGTGCTAGTGGGGCTAGCGGGACTTGGGAGCAGTACTTC | CASGASGTWEQYF
TRBJ2-7 | TRBV28 | . | many | TGTGCCAGCAGTGACATTGGGGGCTACGAGCAGTACTTC | CASSDIGGYEQYF
TRBJ2-1 | TRBV11-2 | . | . | TGTGCCAGCAGCCGCGGAGACAATGAGCAGTTCTTC | CASSRGDNEQFF
TRBJ1-5 | TRBV19 | . | . | TGTGCCAGTAGTATAGCCAGATTCGGCAATCAGCCCCAGCATTTT | CASSIARFGNQPQHF
TRBJ1-6 | TRBV6-5 | TRBD1 | . | TGTGCCAGCAGTTTAGGACAGGGGAGATATTCACCCCTCCACTTT | CASSLGQGRYSPLHF
TRBJ2-5 | TRBV11-3 | . | . | TGTGCCAGCAGCTTAGGAGCCCAAAGGAGGACCGCTAGGGAGACCCAGTACTTC | CASSLGAQRRTARETQYF
TRBJ1-1 | TRBV5-1 | . | many | TGCGCCAGCAGCGTTTCCCACAGCGGAATTGAAGCTTTCTTT | CASSVSHSGIEAFF
TRBJ2-2 | TRBV5-1 | TRBD1 | . | TGCGCCAGCAGCTTTTCGGGACAGACGAACACCGGGGAGCTGTTTTTT | CASSFSGQTNTGELFF
TRBJ2-3 | TRBV11-3 | TRBD1 | many | TGTGCCAGCAGGTACAGGGGTACGCAGTATTTT | CASRYRGTQYF
TRBJ1-5 | TRBV7-9 | . | few | TGTGCCAGCAGCTTGGACGGGGTGGAGCAGCCCCAGCATTTT | CASSLDGVEQPQHF
TRBJ2-2 | TRBV12-3/TRBV12-4 | . | many | TGTGCCAGCAGCCCAGCAAACACCGGGGAGCTGTTTTTT | CASSPANTGELFF
TRBJ1-4 | TRBV19 | . | few | TGTGCCAGTAGCTCCCTCGGGGGGTTGAGTGAAAAACTGTTTTTT | CASSSLGGLSEKLFF
TRBJ2-7 | TRBV20-1 | . | many | TGCAGTGGATCAGACCCGACCTACGAGCAGTACTTC | CSGSDPTYEQYF
TRBJ1-6 | TRBV10-3 | . | . | TGTGCCATCAGTGAGTCCCCCAATTCACCCCTCCACTTT | CAISESPNSPLHF
TRBJ2-1 | TRBV20-1 | TRBD2 | many | TGCAGTGCTACCAGCGGGAGAGTCGGCGAGCAGTTCTTC | CSATSGRVGEQFF
TRBJ2-5 | TRBV29-1 | TRBD2 | . | TGCAGCGCCCCGGGACTAGCGGGAGTAGGAGAGACCCAGTACTTC | CSAPGLAGVGETQYF
TRBJ2-2 | TRBV2 | . | many | TGTGCCAGCGGGGCACTAAACACCGGGGAGCTGTTTTTT | CASGALNTGELFF
TRBJ2-7 | TRBV6-1 | TRBD1 | . | TGTGCCAGTACCTCCGGGACAGGGTTGAACGAGCAGTACTTC | CASTSGTGLNEQYF
TRBJ2-2 | TRBV12-3/TRBV12-4 | TRBD2 | . | TGTGCCAGCAGCGGTAGCGGGAGGGGGACCGGGGAGCTGTTTTTT | CASSGSGRGTGELFF
TRBJ1-3 | TRBV7-6 | TRBD1 | . | TGTGCCAGCAGCGTACACTCCGGGACAGGTCGTGAGGACACCATATATTTT | CASSVHSGTGREDTIYF
TRBJ2-3 | TRBV24-1 | TRBD1 | many | TGTGCCACCAGTGTGACAGGGGCTGGAGATACGCAGTATTTT | CATSVTGAGDTQYF
TRBJ2-2 | TRBV2 | TRBD2 | many | TGTGCCAGCAGTCCAGCGGGAGGGCGGGCCACCGGGGAGCTGTTTTTT | CASSPAGGRATGELFF
TRBJ1-1 | TRBV7-2 | . | few | TGTGCCAGCAGCCCCCGGGTGGGGCGGAACACTGAAGCTTTCTTT | CASSPRVGRNTEAFF
TRBJ1-2 | TRBV30 | . | many | TGTGCCTGGAGTGGAAGTGGACCCTATGGCTACACCTTC | CAWSGSGPYGYTF
TRBJ2-1 | TRBV5-6 | . | . | TGTGCCAGCAGCTTGGATCCACCGGGTTACAATGAGCAGTTCTTC | CASSLDPPGYNEQFF
TRBJ2-7 | TRBV6-1 | TRBD2 | many | TGTGCCAGCAGTGAAACGACTAGCGGGAGTTCCGAGCAGTACTTC | CASSETTSGSSEQYF
TRBJ2-7 | TRBV11-2 | TRBD1 | . | TGTGCCAGCAGCTTAGGGACAGGGTCCTTTGAGCAGTACTTC | CASSLGTGSFEQYF
TRBJ2-7 | TRBV20-1 | . | few | TGCAGTGCTAATGGAGGGCCGGGACGCTACGAGCAGTGCTTC | CSANGGPGRYEQCF
TRBJ1-1 | TRBV9 | . | few | TGTGCCAGCAGCAAGGGACAACCGAACACTGAAGCTTTCTTT | CASSKGQPNTEAFF
TRBJ1-4 | TRBV2 | TRBD1 | many | TGTGCCAGCAGACAGACAGGGGGGGATGAAAAACTGTTTTTT | CASRQTGGDEKLFF
TRBJ1-6 | TRBV30 | . | few | TGTGCCTGGGCGGACAGTTTTTCACCCCTCCACTTT | CAWADSFSPLHF
TRBJ2-2 | TRBV24-1 | TRBD1 | few | TGTGCCACCAGTGATTTAGGGCCGGGGACCCAGGGGGCCGGGGAGCTGTTTTTT | CATSDLGPGTQGAGELFF
TRBJ2-3 | TRBV28 | . | many | TGTGCCAGCAGTTTAATCAGGGAGGGCACAGATACGCAGTATTTT | CASSLIREGTDTQYF
TRBJ1-5 | TRBV19 | TRBD1 | many | TGTGCCAGCCGAACGAAGGGGACAGGGTATCAGCCCCAGCATTTT | CASRTKGTGYQPQHF
TRBJ2-7 | TRBV5-6 | TRBD2 | many | TGTGCCAGCAGCCACGGGACTAGCGCCTACCAGCAGTACTTC | CASSHGTSAYQQYF
TRBJ2-1 | TRBV14 | TRBD2 | . | TGTGCCAGCAGACTAGCGGGGGCCAATGAGCAGTTCTTC | CASRLAGANEQFF
TRBJ1-1 | TRBV5-1 | . | . | TGCGCCAGCAGCCAAGGGACGGGGACTGAAGCTTTCTTT | CASSQGTGTEAFF
TRBJ2-3 | TRBV2 | . | . | TGTGCCAGCGCTCGGTTGGTAGATACGCAGTATTTT | CASARLVDTQYF
TRBJ1-1 | TRBV28 | . | many | TGTGCCAGCCGCTCGGGAAGGGGGTTAAACACTGAAGCTTTCTTT | CASRSGRGLNTEAFF